This TCR beta chain was recorded in a study of blood T cells in healthy people across ages. Across the whole study: Template switching picked up about one barcoded beta molecule for each two T cells. Study-level results: Any changes in expanded clonotypes were possibly confounded, as donor CMV status remained unknown. Diversity estimated from one million T cells was considered an underestimate.

Using a J-beta primer mix together with a sample-barcoded 5' primer, a second PCR was run for roughly 6 to 11 cycles. From the 5' RACE reads, TCRdb called clonotypes with MiXCR, one entry per CDR3 protein. The profile covers fewer than 900,000 distinct CDR3 sequences, with around 36% appearing a single time and 10% to 15% taken by the ten largest. Comments on this clonotype: What it binds is not known.

This CDR3 comprises 16 residues. The V gene end was trimmed by 1 base and the J gene end by 1 base; junction bases not matched to a gene: 4. The germline CDR1 and CDR2 sequences are DFQATT and SNEGSKA (reference sequence). In terms of origin and age, donors were healthy Caucasian individuals from Russia aged about 6 to 90. The chain links TRBV20-1 to TRBJ1-1; 12 positions match TRBD1. This clonotype was sampled from a man aged 18 to 30 in good health. The sequencing sample was made of blood. The CDR3 is CSARVAGQGANTEAFF. The CDR3 coding sequence is TGCAGTGCTAGAGTCGCGGGACAGGGGGCGAACACTGAAGCTTTCTTT.